This T cell receptor beta chain emerged from a study of T cells in Graves' hyperthyroidism and ophthalmopathy. Study overall: Upon initial diagnosis and before any treatment, peripheral blood was collected.

Stable Graves' hyperthyroidism meant no ophthalmopathy progression within 18 months. Diagnostic assessment was based on clinical symptoms, serum thyroxine and TRAb, thyroid ultrasound and orbital computed tomography. V was clipped by 5 bases and J by 0 bases, with 20 bases between them. The CDR3 spans 17 residues. Germline CDR1 reads SGHVS; CDR2 reads FQNEAQ. The CDR3 regions of TCR beta were amplified from RNA transcripts. In the first-round RT-PCR of the TCR CDR3, the HTBI primer set was used. TCRdb passed the multiplex PCR reads through MiXCR, listing each CDR3 protein once. The sample contains around 190,000 distinct CDR3 sequences, about a sixth of which appear only once. This clonotype has ten or more counts.

The chain is built from TRBV7-8 and TRBJ2-7; D is possibly TRBD1 or TRBD2 (7 bases each). The specimen sequenced was blood. This receptor was identified in a woman in her forties or fifties with Graves' hyperthyroidism. The DNA of the CDR3 is TGTGCCAGCAGCCCAGAGGCAGGGGGGGGGTACTCCTACGAGCAGTACTTC. Encoded protein: CASSPEAGGGYSYEQYF.